This TCR beta chain was retrieved from a study of CD8+CD57+ T cells in acquired aplastic anemia. This CDR3 is 14 amino acids long. Trimming took off 0 bases at V and 8 bases at J, with 14 bases between the two ends. Per the germline V gene, CDR1 is SGHRS and CDR2 is YFSETQ. Profiling of TCR beta VDJ combinations and CDR3 sequences used genomic DNA as template. Using its own MiXCR run on the reads, TCRdb lists one record per CDR3 protein. The data contain 200,000 to 250,000 distinct CDR3 sequences, more than 45% of them singletons. Those patients picked for sequencing had displayed CD8+CD57+ cell expansion on flow cytometry.

J is TRBJ1-1 and V is TRBV5-1, with unresolved D. The specimen was sorted CD4+, CD8+, or CD8+CD57+ T cells (not recorded which) from PBMCs. The receptor comes from a human donor with aplastic anemia. The CDR3 DNA follows: TGCGCCAGCAGCTTGGACCCCTTAGGGCTCGAAGCTTTCTTT. Translated, it gives CASSLDPLGLEAFF.